This note documents a single T cell receptor beta chain sequence. The CDR3 contains 15 residues. The V gene's germline CDR1 is LGHNA and CDR2 YNFKEQ. V was pared by 1 base and J by 8 bases, with 14 bases between. Per the study methods: Reference gene primer amplification in the assay estimated nucleated cell counts. TCRdb's copy holds only in-frame clones and misses some; the assay was immunoSEQ multiplex PCR. The V and J calls and clone size are taken from that table; D and trimming were inferred from the DNA. The repertoire holds 300,000 or so clones, with 70% to 90% as singletons. This sample stems from a study of blood T cell repertoires in COVID-19. Study as a whole: Italy, Spain and the United States were the sources of the convalescent and acute COVID-19 samples. Sample material is recorded as cDNA or gDNA derived from T cells, B-cell-depleted T cells, or PBMCs.

The receptor was isolated from a woman aged 40-49 years with acute or convalescent COVID-19. Material: peripheral blood. V and J are TRBV4-2 and TRBJ1-4; D perhaps matches TRBD1 (5 bases). The CDR3: CASSQGRGLEEKLFF. The CDR3 coding sequence is TGTGCCAGCAGCCAAGGGCGGGGCCTGGAGGAAAAACTGTTTTTT.